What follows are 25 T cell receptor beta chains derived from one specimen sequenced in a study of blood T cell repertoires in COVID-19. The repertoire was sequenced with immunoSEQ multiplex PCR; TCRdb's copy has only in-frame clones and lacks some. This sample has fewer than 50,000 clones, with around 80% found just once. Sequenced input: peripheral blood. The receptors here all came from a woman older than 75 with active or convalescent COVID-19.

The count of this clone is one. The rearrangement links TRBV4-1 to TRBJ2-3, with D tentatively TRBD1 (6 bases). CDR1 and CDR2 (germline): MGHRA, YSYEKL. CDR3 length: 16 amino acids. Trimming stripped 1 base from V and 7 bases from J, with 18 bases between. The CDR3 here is CASSQGGSTGFNTQYF. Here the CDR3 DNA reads TGCGCCAGCAGCCAAGGGGGTTCGACAGGTTTTAATACGCAGTATTTT.

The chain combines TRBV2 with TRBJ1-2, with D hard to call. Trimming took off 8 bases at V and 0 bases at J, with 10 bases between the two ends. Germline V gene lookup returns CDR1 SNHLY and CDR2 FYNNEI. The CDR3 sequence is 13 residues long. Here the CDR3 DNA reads TGTGCCAGCGCGGGCTCTACTAACTATGGCTACACCTTC. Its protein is CASAGSTNYGYTF. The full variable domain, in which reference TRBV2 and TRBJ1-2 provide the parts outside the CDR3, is EPEVTQTPSHQVTQMGQEVILRCVPISNHLYFYWYRQILGQKVEFLVSFYNNEISEKSEIFDDQFSVERPDGSNFTLKIRSTKLEDSAMYFCASAGSTNYGYTFGSGTRLTVV.

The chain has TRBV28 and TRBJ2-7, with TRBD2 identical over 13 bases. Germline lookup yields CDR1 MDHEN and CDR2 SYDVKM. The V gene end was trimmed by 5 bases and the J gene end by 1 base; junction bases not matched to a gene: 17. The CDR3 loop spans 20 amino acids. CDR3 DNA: TGTGCCAGCAGTGCTACCAAGGGGACTAGCGGGAAAAAGCGTTCCTACGAGCAGTACTTC. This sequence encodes CASSATKGTSGKKRSYEQYF.

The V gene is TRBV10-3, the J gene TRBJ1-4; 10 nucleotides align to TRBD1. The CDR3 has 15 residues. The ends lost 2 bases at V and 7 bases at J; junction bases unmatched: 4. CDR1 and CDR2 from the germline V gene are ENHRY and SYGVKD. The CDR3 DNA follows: TGTGCCATCAGTGAGACGACAGGGGGCACTGAAAAACTGTTTTTT. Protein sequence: CAISETTGGTEKLFF.

The CDR3 sequence is CATSTGTDNQPQHF. For the CDR3, the DNA is TGTGCCACCAGCACTGGGACAGATAATCAGCCCCAGCATTTT. V usage is TRBV15 and J usage is TRBJ1-5, with 7 positions matching TRBD1. CDR1 and CDR2 (germline): LNHNV, YYDKDF (reference sequence). Trimming cost V 4 bases and J 4 bases; bases outside gene matches: 4. The CDR3 length is 14 residues.

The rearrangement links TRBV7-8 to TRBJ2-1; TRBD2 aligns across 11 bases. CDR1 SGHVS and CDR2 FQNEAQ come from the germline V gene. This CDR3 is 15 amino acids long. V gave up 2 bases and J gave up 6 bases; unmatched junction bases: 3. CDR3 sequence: CASSLLAGGGNEQFF. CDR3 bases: TGTGCCAGCAGCTTATTAGCGGGAGGGGGCAATGAGCAGTTCTTC.

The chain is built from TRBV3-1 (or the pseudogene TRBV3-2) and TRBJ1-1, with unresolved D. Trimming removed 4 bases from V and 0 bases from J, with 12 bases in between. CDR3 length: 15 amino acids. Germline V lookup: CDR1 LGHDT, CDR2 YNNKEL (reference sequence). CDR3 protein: CASSRGDTMNTEAFF. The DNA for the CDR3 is TGTGCCAGCAGCCGTGGCGACACCATGAACACTGAAGCTTTCTTT.

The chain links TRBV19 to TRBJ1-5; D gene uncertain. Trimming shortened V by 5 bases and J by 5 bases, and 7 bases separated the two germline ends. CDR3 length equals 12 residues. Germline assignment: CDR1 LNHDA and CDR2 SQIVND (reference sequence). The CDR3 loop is CASSFVDQPQHF. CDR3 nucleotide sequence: TGTGCCAGTAGTTTCGTCGATCAGCCCCAGCATTTT. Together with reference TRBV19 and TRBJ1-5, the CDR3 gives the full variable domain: DGGITQSPKYLFRKEGQNVTLSCEQNLNHDAMYWYRQDPGQGLRLIYYSQIVNDFQKGDIAEGYSVSREKKESFPLTVTSAQKNPTAFYLCASSFVDQPQHFGDGTRLSIL.

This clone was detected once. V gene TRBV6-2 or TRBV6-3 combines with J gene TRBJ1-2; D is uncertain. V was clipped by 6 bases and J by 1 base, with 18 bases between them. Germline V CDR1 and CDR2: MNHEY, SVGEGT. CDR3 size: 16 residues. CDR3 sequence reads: CASSPLGVMGNYGYTF. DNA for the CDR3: TGTGCCAGCAGCCCCTTGGGAGTGATGGGTAACTATGGCTACACCTTC.

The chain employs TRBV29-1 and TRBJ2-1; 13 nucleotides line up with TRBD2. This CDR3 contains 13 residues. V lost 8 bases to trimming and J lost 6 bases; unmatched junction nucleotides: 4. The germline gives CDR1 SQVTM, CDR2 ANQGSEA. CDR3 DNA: TGCAGCCTACTAGCGGGAGGGCCCAATGAGCAGTTCTTC. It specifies CSLLAGGPNEQFF.

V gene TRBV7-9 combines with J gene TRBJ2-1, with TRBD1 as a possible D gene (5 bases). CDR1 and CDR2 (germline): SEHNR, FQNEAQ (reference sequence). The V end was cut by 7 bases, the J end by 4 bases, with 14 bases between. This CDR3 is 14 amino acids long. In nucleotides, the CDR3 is TGTGCCAGCAACCTAGGGGTATTATACAATGAGCAGTTCTTC. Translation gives CASNLGVLYNEQFF.

CDR3 DNA: TGTGCCAGCAGCTCGTGGGACAGGTCTCATTCACCCCTCCACTTT. Amino acid sequence: CASSSWDRSHSPLHF. V and J are TRBV3-1 (or the pseudogene TRBV3-2) and TRBJ1-6; 8 nucleotides match TRBD1. There are 15 residues in the CDR3. Germline lookup yields CDR1 LGHDT and CDR2 YNNKEL (reference sequence). With 5 bases clipped from V and 8 bases from J, the junction kept 8 bases outside the gene matches.

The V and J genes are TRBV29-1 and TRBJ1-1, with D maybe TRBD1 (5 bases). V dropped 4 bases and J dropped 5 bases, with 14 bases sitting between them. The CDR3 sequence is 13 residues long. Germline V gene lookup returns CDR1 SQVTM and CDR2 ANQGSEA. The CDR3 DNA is TGCAGCGTTGCCGGGGATGGGGGGACTGAAGCTTTCTTT. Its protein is CSVAGDGGTEAFF. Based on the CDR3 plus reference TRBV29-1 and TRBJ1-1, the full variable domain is SAVISQKPSRDICQRGTSLTIQCQVDSQVTMMFWYRQQPGQSLTLIATANQGSEATYESGFVIDKFPISRPNLTFSTLTVSNMSPEDSSIYLCSVAGDGGTEAFFGQGTRLTVV.

For the CDR3, the DNA is TGTGCCAGCAGCCAAGGGGGACTAGCGGGCTACAATGAGCAGTTCTTC. It yields the protein CASSQGGLAGYNEQFF. V is TRBV4-2 and J is TRBJ2-1; 12 nucleotides line up with TRBD2. Germline assignment: CDR1 LGHNA and CDR2 YNFKEQ. The CDR3 contains 16 residues. J was trimmed by 3 bases and V by 1 base; bases with no gene match: 1.

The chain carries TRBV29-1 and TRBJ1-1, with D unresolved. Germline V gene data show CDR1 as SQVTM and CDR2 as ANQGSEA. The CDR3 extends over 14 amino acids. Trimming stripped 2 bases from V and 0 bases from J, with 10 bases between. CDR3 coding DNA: TGCAGCGTTGAACTAGGCACCCTGAACACTGAAGCTTTCTTT. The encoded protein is CSVELGTLNTEAFF.

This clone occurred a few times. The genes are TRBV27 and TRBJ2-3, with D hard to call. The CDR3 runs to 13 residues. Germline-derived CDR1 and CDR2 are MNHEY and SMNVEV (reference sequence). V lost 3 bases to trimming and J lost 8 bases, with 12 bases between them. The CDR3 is CASSLEIRGTQYF. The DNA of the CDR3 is TGTGCCAGCAGTTTGGAAATAAGAGGTACGCAGTATTTT.

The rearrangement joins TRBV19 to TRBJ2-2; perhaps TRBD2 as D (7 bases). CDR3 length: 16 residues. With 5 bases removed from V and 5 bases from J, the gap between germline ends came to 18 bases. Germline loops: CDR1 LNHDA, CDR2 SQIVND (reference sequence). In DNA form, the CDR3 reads TGTGCCAGTAGTTGGCGGGAGACAGGAGGGACCGGGGAGCTGTTTTTT. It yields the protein CASSWRETGGTGELFF.

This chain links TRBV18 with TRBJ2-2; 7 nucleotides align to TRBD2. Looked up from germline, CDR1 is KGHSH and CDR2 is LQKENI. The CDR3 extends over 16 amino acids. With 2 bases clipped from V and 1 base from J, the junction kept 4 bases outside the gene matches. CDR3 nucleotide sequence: TGTGCCAGCTCACCAAGGACGGGGGGGAACACCGGGGAGCTGTTTTTT. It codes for CASSPRTGGNTGELFF.

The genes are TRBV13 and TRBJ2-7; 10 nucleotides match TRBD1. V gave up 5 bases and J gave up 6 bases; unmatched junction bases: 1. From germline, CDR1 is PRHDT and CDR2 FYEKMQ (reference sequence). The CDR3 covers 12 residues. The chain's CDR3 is CASSRTGGEQYF. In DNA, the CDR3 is TGTGCCAGCAGCCGGACAGGGGGCGAGCAGTACTTC. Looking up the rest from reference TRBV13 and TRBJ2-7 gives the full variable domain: AAGVIQSPRHLIKEKRETATLKCYPIPRHDTVYWYQQGPGQDPQFLISFYEKMQSDKGSIPDRFSAQQFSDYHSELNMSSLELGDSALYFCASSRTGGEQYFGPGTRLTVT.

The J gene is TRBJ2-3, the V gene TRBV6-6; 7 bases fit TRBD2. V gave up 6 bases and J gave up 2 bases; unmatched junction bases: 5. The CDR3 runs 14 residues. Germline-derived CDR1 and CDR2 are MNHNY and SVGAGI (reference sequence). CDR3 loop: CASRTSRNTDTQYF. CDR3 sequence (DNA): TGTGCCAGCAGGACTAGCCGGAACACAGATACGCAGTATTTT.

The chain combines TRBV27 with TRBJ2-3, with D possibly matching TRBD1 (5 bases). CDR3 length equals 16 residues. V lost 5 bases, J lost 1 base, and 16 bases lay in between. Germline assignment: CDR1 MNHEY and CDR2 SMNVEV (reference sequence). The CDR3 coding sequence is TGTGCCAGCAGTCCGCGACAGTTAGGCGGCACAGATACGCAGTATTTT. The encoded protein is CASSPRQLGGTDTQYF.

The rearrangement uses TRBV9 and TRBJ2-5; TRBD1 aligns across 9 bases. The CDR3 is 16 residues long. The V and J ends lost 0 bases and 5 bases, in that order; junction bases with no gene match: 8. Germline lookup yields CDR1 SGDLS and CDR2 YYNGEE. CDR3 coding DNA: TGTGCCAGCAGCGTAGGGGGACAGGGAGGACTGGAGACCCAGTACTTC. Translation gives CASSVGGQGGLETQYF. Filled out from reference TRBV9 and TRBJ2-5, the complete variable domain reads DSGVTQTPKHLITATGQRVTLRCSPRSGDLSVYWYQQSLDQGLQFLIQYYNGEERAKGNILERFSAQQFPDLHSELNLSSLELGDSALYFCASSVGGQGGLETQYFGPGTRLLVL.

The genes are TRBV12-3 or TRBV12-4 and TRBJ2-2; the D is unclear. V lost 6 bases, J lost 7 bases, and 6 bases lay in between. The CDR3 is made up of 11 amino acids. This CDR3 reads CASRGRGELFF. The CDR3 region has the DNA TGTGCCAGCAGGGGCCGCGGGGAGCTGTTTTTT.

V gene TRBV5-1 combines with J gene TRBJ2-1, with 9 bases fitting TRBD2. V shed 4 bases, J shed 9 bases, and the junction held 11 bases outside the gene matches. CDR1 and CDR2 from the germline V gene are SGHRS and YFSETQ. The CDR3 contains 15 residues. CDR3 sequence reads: CASSPLAGQVSEQFF. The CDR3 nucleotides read TGCGCCAGCAGCCCTCTAGCGGGACAAGTCAGTGAGCAGTTCTTC. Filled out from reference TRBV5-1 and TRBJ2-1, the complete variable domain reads KAGVTQTPRYLIKTRGQQVTLSCSPISGHRSVSWYQQTPGQGLQFLFEYFSETQRNKGNFPGRFSGRQFSNSRSEMNVSTLELGDSALYLCASSPLAGQVSEQFFGPGTRLTVL.

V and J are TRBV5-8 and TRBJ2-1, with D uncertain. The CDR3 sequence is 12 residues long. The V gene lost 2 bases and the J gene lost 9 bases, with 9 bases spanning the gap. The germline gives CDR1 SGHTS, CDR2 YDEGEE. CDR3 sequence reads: CASSFRDIEQFF. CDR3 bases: TGTGCCAGCAGCTTTCGAGATATTGAGCAGTTCTTC.